What follows are 15 T cell receptor beta chains derived from one specimen sequenced in a study of CXCR3-negative and CXCR3-positive naive CD8 T cells. The study's findings and limits: Researchers report that CXCR3-positive naive cells carry more hydrophobic TRB CDR3s than CXCR3-negative naive cells.

Their specific antigens are unknown. Libraries of TRB cDNA were made by 5' RACE and carried UMIs. TCRdb processed the 5' RACE reads again and assigns one entry to each CDR3 protein, with no DNA. This repertoire includes some 47,000 distinct CDR3 sequences. The sample consisted of naive CXCR3+ CD8+ T cells from blood. The subset denotes: CD45RO-CCR7+CD27+CD95- naive CD8+ T cells expressing CXCR3 (TNR3+). The receptor set was obtained from a human donor in good health. Some clones in this sample may be carry-over from other donors' samples.

The chain has TRBV28 and TRBJ2-6. The V gene's germline CDR1 is MDHEN and CDR2 SYDVKM. This CDR3 has 13 amino acids. Here the CDR3 reads CASTPLGANVLTF.

The chain combines TRBV12-5 with TRBJ2-5; the TRBD1 assignment by TCRdb is unverifiable without DNA. The CDR3 loop spans 16 amino acids. Germline CDR1 reads LGHNT; CDR2 reads FRNRAP. CDR3 sequence: CASGLDPQGAGETQYF. The variable domain in full, completed from reference TRBV12-5 and TRBJ2-5, reads DARVTQTPRHKVTEMGQEVTMRCQPILGHNTVFWYRQTMMQGLELLAYFRNRAPLDDSGMPKDRFSAEMPDATLATLKIQPSEPRDSAVYFCASGLDPQGAGETQYFGPGTRLLVL.

V and J are TRBV7-3 and TRBJ2-1; TCRdb calls TRBD2, which cannot be checked without DNA. The germline V gene has CDR1 SGHTA and CDR2 FQGTGA. The CDR3 spans 15 residues. CDR3 region: CASSRSGLTNNEQFF.

CDR3 amino acids: CASSQTLDTQYF. V is TRBV14 and J is TRBJ2-3. This CDR3 has 12 amino acids. CDR1 is SGHDN and CDR2 is FVKESK in the germline V gene.

The chain uses TRBV27 and TRBJ2-1; the TRBD1 assignment by TCRdb is unverifiable without DNA. This CDR3 is 18 amino acids long. Looked up from germline, CDR1 is MNHEY and CDR2 is SMNVEV (reference sequence). The CDR3 is CASSSMARAGSSYNEQFF.

This chain connects TRBV29-1 to TRBJ2-2; no DNA is available, so the TRBD2 call from TCRdb remains unchecked. CDR1 and CDR2 from the germline V gene are SQVTM and ANQGSEA. The CDR3 is 14 amino acids. CDR3 loop: CSVGLAGNAGELFF.

V gene TRBV5-1 combines with J gene TRBJ2-2; the D call of TRBD1 rests on TCRdb alone, since no DNA is present to check it. Per germline, CDR1 SGHRS and CDR2 YFSETQ. CDR3 length equals 15 residues. The CDR3 here is CASSLGQLNTGGLFF.

The chain is built from TRBV12-3 or TRBV12-4 and TRBJ1-1; TCRdb calls TRBD1, which cannot be checked without DNA. The CDR3 has 13 amino acids. CDR3 in amino acids: CASRPGQGARSFF.

This chain links TRBV12-3 or TRBV12-4 with TRBJ2-5. The CDR3 extends over 13 amino acids. The CDR3 spells CASSSEYLETQYF.

The gene calls are TRBV29-1 and TRBJ2-7; the TCRdb call, TRBD1, lacks DNA for checking. CDR1 and CDR2 (germline): SQVTM, ANQGSEA. This CDR3 is 11 amino acids long. CDR3 protein: CSAGTALEQYF.

This chain connects TRBV19 to TRBJ2-6. Germline CDR1 and CDR2: LNHDA and SQIVND (reference sequence). The CDR3 totals 15 residues. This CDR3 reads CASSIMASGANVLTF.

The chain recombines TRBV24-1 with TRBJ2-2; TCRdb reports TRBD2, a call that lacks DNA to check it against. The germline V gene has CDR1 KGHDR and CDR2 SFDVKD. This CDR3 region has 15 residues. This CDR3 is CATSDDSPMIGELFF.

The chain employs TRBV3-1 and TRBJ1-1; TCRdb proposes TRBD1, but this gene call is untestable without DNA. From germline, CDR1 is LGHDT and CDR2 YNNKEL (reference sequence). The CDR3 spans 16 residues. The CDR3 protein is CASSNQARDLNTEAFF. Complete variable domain (other parts from reference TRBV3-1 and TRBJ1-1): DTAVSQTPKYLVTQMGNDKSIKCEQNLGHDTMYWYKQDSKKFLKIMFSYNNKELIINETVPNRFSPKSPDKAHLNLHINSLELGDSAVYFCASSNQARDLNTEAFFGQGTRLTVV.

The genes are TRBV4-1 and TRBJ1-2. The CDR3 extends over 14 amino acids. Germline V gene lookup returns CDR1 MGHRA and CDR2 YSYEKL. The CDR3 sequence: CASSPTEQYGGYTF.

This rearrangement joins TRBV5-1 to TRBJ1-5. CDR1 is SGHRS, CDR2 YFSETQ, per germline. The CDR3 runs 12 residues. The CDR3 here is CASSLDRQPQHF.